This TCR beta chain came from a study of blood T cells in healthy people across ages. Trimming pared 5 bases from V and 4 bases from J, leaving 15 bases between. CDR3 length: 15 amino acids. Germline-derived CDR1 and CDR2 are SEHNR and FQNEAQ (reference sequence). PCR was performed a second time for 7 to 11 cycles using a sample-barcoded 5' primer and a J-beta primer mix. TCRdb reprocessed the 5' RACE reads with MiXCR, giving one entry per CDR3 protein. The repertoire holds 1 million to 1.2 million distinct CDR3 sequences, with around two fifths as singletons. The source is a man between 18 and 35 years old in good health. Sequencing was done on a sample of blood. The chain is built from TRBV7-9 and TRBJ2-1, with D perhaps matching TRBD1 (5 bases). The chain's CDR3 is CASSPKPQGYNEQFF. CDR3 sequence (DNA): TGTGCCAGCAGCCCTAAGCCCCAGGGTTACAATGAGCAGTTCTTC. The full variable domain, completed using reference TRBV7-9 and TRBJ2-1, is DTGVSQNPRHKITKRGQNVTFRCDPISEHNRLYWYRQTLGQGPEFLTYFQNEAQLEKSRLLSDRFSAERPKGSFSTLEIQRTEQGDSAMYLCASSPKPQGYNEQFFGPGTRLTVL.